The rows below give T cell receptor beta chains drawn from one sample of a study of spatial heterogeneity in lung cancer. MiXCR, run by TCRdb on the 5' RACE reads, gives a single entry per CDR3 protein. The sample consists of 20,000 or so distinct CDR3 sequences, 3% to 3.5% of them appearing once. Sequences were derived from PBMCs, sampled at surgery. These receptors were obtained from a female donor with early-stage non-small cell lung cancer. The CDR3 runs from the conserved cysteine through the conserved F or W. The order of the fields is V gene, J gene, D gene, clone size, CDR3 protein, CDR3 DNA. D genes are given only for firm matches. Part of the rows lack a size; the others show once, few, many or a class for expanded clones.

v_call: TRBV19
j_call: TRBJ2-3
d_call: TRBD1
clone_size: many
cdr3_aa: CASSTGTGVHTQYF
cdr3_nt: TGTGCCAGTAGTACTGGGACAGGGGTACATACGCAGTATTTT

v_call: TRBV20-1
j_call: TRBJ2-1
d_call: TRBD2
clone_size: -
cdr3_aa: CSVPGLGREYSSYNEQFF
cdr3_nt: TGCAGTGTTCCGGGACTAGGTCGGGAGTATAGTTCCTACAATGAGCAGTTCTTC

v_call: TRBV6-5
j_call: TRBJ2-7
d_call: -
clone_size: medium-sized
cdr3_aa: CASGDGRGEQYF
cdr3_nt: TGTGCCAGTGGGGACGGCCGGGGTGAGCAGTACTTC

v_call: TRBV9
j_call: TRBJ2-1
d_call: TRBD2
clone_size: many
cdr3_aa: CASSGSGRGDYNEQFF
cdr3_nt: TGTGCCAGCAGCGGTAGCGGGAGAGGGGATTACAATGAGCAGTTCTTC

v_call: TRBV7-2
j_call: TRBJ2-1
d_call: -
clone_size: many
cdr3_aa: CASSLQGSLQYNEQFF
cdr3_nt: TGTGCCAGCAGCTTACAGGGGTCACTTCAGTACAATGAGCAGTTCTTC

v_call: TRBV28
j_call: TRBJ1-4
d_call: -
clone_size: many
cdr3_aa: CASSGELVGEKLFF
cdr3_nt: TGTGCCAGCAGTGGGGAGTTAGTTGGTGAAAAACTGTTTTTT

v_call: TRBV13
j_call: TRBJ2-3
d_call: TRBD2
clone_size: many
cdr3_aa: CASSLQRERRTDTQYF
cdr3_nt: TGTGCCAGCAGCCTTCAGCGGGAGAGGCGCACAGATACGCAGTATTTT

v_call: TRBV10-1
j_call: TRBJ2-5
d_call: -
clone_size: many
cdr3_aa: CASSEGSSETQYF
cdr3_nt: TGCGCCAGCAGTGAGGGTAGTTCGGAGACCCAGTACTTC

v_call: TRBV2
j_call: TRBJ2-1
d_call: -
clone_size: many
cdr3_aa: CASSEFFDNEQFF
cdr3_nt: TGTGCCAGCAGTGAATTCTTCGATAATGAGCAGTTCTTC

v_call: TRBV7-6
j_call: TRBJ2-5
d_call: -
clone_size: medium-sized
cdr3_aa: CASSWIQETQYF
cdr3_nt: TGTGCCAGCAGCTGGATACAAGAGACCCAGTACTTC

v_call: TRBV11-2
j_call: TRBJ2-1
d_call: TRBD2
clone_size: many
cdr3_aa: CASSLTSGPMNEQFF
cdr3_nt: TGTGCCAGCAGCTTGACTAGCGGTCCTATGAATGAGCAGTTCTTC

v_call: TRBV28
j_call: TRBJ2-5
d_call: -
clone_size: many
cdr3_aa: CASSEAQETQYF
cdr3_nt: TGTGCCAGCAGTGAGGCCCAAGAGACCCAGTACTTC

v_call: TRBV15
j_call: TRBJ2-1
d_call: TRBD1
clone_size: many
cdr3_aa: CATARQGPAEQFF
cdr3_nt: TGTGCCACCGCCCGACAGGGGCCGGCTGAGCAGTTCTTC

v_call: TRBV12-3/TRBV12-4
j_call: TRBJ2-1
d_call: -
clone_size: few
cdr3_aa: CASSLLSLGDRSYNEQFF
cdr3_nt: TGTGCCAGCAGTTTATTGTCCTTGGGGGATCGGTCCTACAATGAGCAGTTCTTC

v_call: TRBV20-1
j_call: TRBJ2-1
d_call: -
clone_size: many
cdr3_aa: CSARSARINEQFF
cdr3_nt: TGCAGTGCTAGAAGTGCGCGTATCAATGAGCAGTTCTTC

v_call: TRBV7-6
j_call: TRBJ1-6
d_call: -
clone_size: many
cdr3_aa: CASRAPDSDNSPLHF
cdr3_nt: TGTGCCAGCAGAGCCCCGGACAGTGATAATTCACCCCTCCACTTT

v_call: TRBV12-3/TRBV12-4
j_call: TRBJ2-5
d_call: TRBD1
clone_size: few
cdr3_aa: CASSPRGTGMETQYF
cdr3_nt: TGTGCCAGCAGTCCCCGCGGGACAGGGATGGAGACCCAGTACTTC

v_call: TRBV12-3/TRBV12-4
j_call: TRBJ2-1
d_call: -
clone_size: many
cdr3_aa: CASSLTYHSGFGNNEQFF
cdr3_nt: TGTGCCAGCAGTTTAACCTATCATAGCGGTTTTGGAAACAATGAGCAGTTCTTC

v_call: TRBV28
j_call: TRBJ2-7
d_call: TRBD1
clone_size: -
cdr3_aa: CASTPGQYPYLQYF
cdr3_nt: TGTGCCAGCACCCCGGGACAGTATCCCTATTTACAGTACTTC

v_call: TRBV7-9
j_call: TRBJ2-7
d_call: -
clone_size: many
cdr3_aa: CASSLVSGYNYEQYF
cdr3_nt: TGTGCCAGCAGCTTAGTATCAGGATACAACTACGAGCAGTACTTC

v_call: TRBV20-1
j_call: TRBJ2-1
d_call: -
clone_size: many
cdr3_aa: CSAPSLESSYNEQFF
cdr3_nt: TGCAGTGCCCCATCACTAGAGAGCTCCTACAATGAGCAGTTCTTC

v_call: TRBV28
j_call: TRBJ1-5
d_call: -
clone_size: many
cdr3_aa: CASSLSSQPQHF
cdr3_nt: TGTGCCAGCAGTTTATCGTCCCAGCCCCAGCATTTT

v_call: TRBV7-9
j_call: TRBJ2-2
d_call: TRBD2
clone_size: few
cdr3_aa: CASRPGTSGLTGELFF
cdr3_nt: TGTGCCAGCAGACCCGGGACTAGCGGACTTACCGGGGAGCTGTTTTTT

v_call: TRBV11-2
j_call: TRBJ2-1
d_call: -
clone_size: many
cdr3_aa: CASSLAFAVLLYNEQFF
cdr3_nt: TGTGCCAGCAGCTTAGCCTTTGCCGTCCTCCTCTACAATGAGCAGTTCTTC

v_call: TRBV5-1
j_call: TRBJ2-3
d_call: -
clone_size: -
cdr3_aa: CASSRSRRSTDTQYF
cdr3_nt: TGCGCCAGCAGCCGTTCTAGGAGGAGCACAGATACGCAGTATTTT

v_call: TRBV5-1
j_call: TRBJ2-1
d_call: TRBD2
clone_size: few
cdr3_aa: CASSPRDYLYNEQFF
cdr3_nt: TGCGCCAGCAGCCCCCGGGACTACCTTTACAATGAGCAGTTCTTC

v_call: TRBV28
j_call: TRBJ2-1
d_call: -
clone_size: many
cdr3_aa: CASRRFEQFF
cdr3_nt: TGTGCCAGCAGGAGATTTGAGCAGTTCTTC

v_call: TRBV4-1
j_call: TRBJ2-3
d_call: -
clone_size: many
cdr3_aa: CASSQPPLIGGGYTDTQYF
cdr3_nt: TGCGCCAGCAGCCAACCACCCCTTATTGGCGGAGGGTACACAGATACGCAGTATTTT

v_call: TRBV20-1
j_call: TRBJ2-4
d_call: -
clone_size: many
cdr3_aa: CSARDPWVAKNIQYF
cdr3_nt: TGCAGTGCTAGAGATCCTTGGGTAGCCAAAAACATTCAGTACTTC

v_call: TRBV29-1
j_call: TRBJ1-2
d_call: -
clone_size: many
cdr3_aa: CSSWAGPGYGYTF
cdr3_nt: TGCAGTTCGTGGGCAGGGCCTGGCTATGGCTACACCTTC

v_call: TRBV9
j_call: TRBJ2-7
d_call: -
clone_size: many
cdr3_aa: CASSLGGVIYEQYF
cdr3_nt: TGTGCCAGCAGTTTGGGTGGAGTAATTTACGAGCAGTACTTC

v_call: TRBV19
j_call: TRBJ1-4
d_call: -
clone_size: many
cdr3_aa: CASSLGDNEKLFF
cdr3_nt: TGTGCCAGTAGTTTAGGAGATAATGAAAAACTGTTTTTT

v_call: TRBV24-1
j_call: TRBJ2-5
d_call: -
clone_size: many
cdr3_aa: CATSDRAGDPETQYF
cdr3_nt: TGTGCCACCAGTGATCGGGCAGGGGACCCAGAGACCCAGTACTTC

v_call: TRBV3-1
j_call: TRBJ1-2
d_call: TRBD1
clone_size: medium-sized
cdr3_aa: CASSTPGQEFSYGYTF
cdr3_nt: TGTGCCAGCAGCACACCCGGACAGGAGTTTTCCTATGGCTACACCTTC

v_call: TRBV7-2
j_call: TRBJ2-3
d_call: -
clone_size: many
cdr3_aa: CASSTGFSTDTQYF
cdr3_nt: TGTGCCAGCAGCACTGGCTTTAGCACAGATACGCAGTATTTT

v_call: TRBV3-1
j_call: TRBJ1-3
d_call: -
clone_size: many
cdr3_aa: CASSQDRSNGNTIYF
cdr3_nt: TGTGCCAGCAGCCAAGACAGATCTAACGGAAACACCATATATTTT

v_call: TRBV3-1
j_call: TRBJ2-2
d_call: -
clone_size: many
cdr3_aa: CASSQVTQNTGELFF
cdr3_nt: TGTGCCAGCAGCCAAGTCACCCAGAACACCGGGGAGCTGTTTTTT

v_call: TRBV10-3
j_call: TRBJ1-5
d_call: -
clone_size: many
cdr3_aa: CAISEGNFRDGNQPQHF
cdr3_nt: TGTGCCATCAGTGAGGGGAATTTCAGGGACGGCAATCAGCCCCAGCATTTT

v_call: TRBV24-1
j_call: TRBJ2-1
d_call: TRBD2
clone_size: many
cdr3_aa: CATSAGLAGEGAYNEQFF
cdr3_nt: TGTGCCACCAGTGCAGGACTAGCGGGAGAGGGGGCCTACAATGAGCAGTTCTTC

v_call: TRBV4-2
j_call: TRBJ2-7
d_call: TRBD2
clone_size: many
cdr3_aa: CASSPPGSGTYEQYF
cdr3_nt: TGTGCCAGCAGCCCCCCGGGTAGCGGGACCTACGAGCAGTACTTC

v_call: TRBV11-2
j_call: TRBJ2-1
d_call: -
clone_size: medium-sized
cdr3_aa: CASSFRLVEADEQFF
cdr3_nt: TGTGCCAGCAGCTTCAGACTAGTAGAGGCGGATGAGCAGTTCTTC

v_call: TRBV18
j_call: TRBJ2-7
d_call: -
clone_size: -
cdr3_aa: CASPPWDDSYEQYF
cdr3_nt: TGTGCCAGCCCACCTTGGGACGACTCCTACGAGCAGTACTTC

v_call: TRBV13
j_call: TRBJ2-1
d_call: -
clone_size: many
cdr3_aa: CASSLLAVGSGTLSYNEQFF
cdr3_nt: TGTGCCAGCAGCTTACTGGCGGTCGGGTCCGGGACCCTCTCCTACAATGAGCAGTTCTTC

v_call: TRBV10-3
j_call: TRBJ2-2
d_call: -
clone_size: many
cdr3_aa: CAISEFGTGELFF
cdr3_nt: TGTGCCATCAGTGAGTTTGGCACCGGGGAGCTGTTTTTT

v_call: TRBV19
j_call: TRBJ2-2
d_call: TRBD1
clone_size: -
cdr3_aa: CASSPRTGQDLRELFF
cdr3_nt: TGTGCCAGTAGTCCTCGGACAGGGCAGGACTTGCGGGAGCTGTTTTTT

v_call: TRBV12-3/TRBV12-4
j_call: TRBJ2-1
d_call: -
clone_size: many
cdr3_aa: CASNLGGGLGSEQFF
cdr3_nt: TGTGCCAGCAACCTGGGTGGGGGGTTGGGTAGTGAGCAGTTCTTC

v_call: TRBV6-2/TRBV6-3
j_call: TRBJ2-5
d_call: TRBD2
clone_size: many
cdr3_aa: CASSQGLAGETQYF
cdr3_nt: TGTGCCAGCAGTCAGGGACTAGCGGGAGAGACCCAGTACTTC

v_call: TRBV3-1
j_call: TRBJ1-1
d_call: TRBD1
clone_size: many
cdr3_aa: CASSQRRTGGTEAFF
cdr3_nt: TGTGCCAGCAGCCAAAGGCGGACAGGGGGCACTGAAGCTTTCTTT

v_call: TRBV19
j_call: TRBJ2-5
d_call: -
clone_size: many
cdr3_aa: CASRSVGGAETQYF
cdr3_nt: TGTGCCAGTAGAAGTGTCGGGGGCGCGGAGACCCAGTACTTC

v_call: TRBV5-5
j_call: TRBJ2-1
d_call: -
clone_size: many
cdr3_aa: CASSLFGAGSSYNEQFF
cdr3_nt: TGTGCCAGCAGCTTGTTTGGGGCAGGGAGCTCCTACAATGAGCAGTTCTTC

v_call: TRBV9
j_call: TRBJ1-1
d_call: -
clone_size: few
cdr3_aa: CASSVGKGPNTEAFF
cdr3_nt: TGTGCCAGCAGCGTTGGAAAGGGACCGAACACTGAAGCTTTCTTT

v_call: TRBV27
j_call: TRBJ1-5
d_call: -
clone_size: -
cdr3_aa: CASSLSRLNQPQHF
cdr3_nt: TGTGCCAGCAGTTTATCAAGACTCAATCAGCCCCAGCATTTT

v_call: TRBV6-1
j_call: TRBJ2-1
d_call: -
clone_size: -
cdr3_aa: CASSPTAGGSDEQFF
cdr3_nt: TGTGCCAGCAGCCCAACGGCTGGGGGCTCGGATGAGCAGTTCTTC

v_call: TRBV10-3
j_call: TRBJ2-1
d_call: TRBD2
clone_size: many
cdr3_aa: CAITAGATSANEQFF
cdr3_nt: TGTGCCATCACAGCCGGCGCTACTAGCGCCAATGAGCAGTTCTTC

v_call: TRBV7-9
j_call: TRBJ2-4
d_call: -
clone_size: many
cdr3_aa: CASSPSGGGKAKNIQYF
cdr3_nt: TGTGCCAGCAGCCCGTCTGGGGGCGGGAAAGCCAAAAACATTCAGTACTTC

v_call: TRBV24-1
j_call: TRBJ1-1
d_call: -
clone_size: many
cdr3_aa: CATSDSGAEPNTEAFF
cdr3_nt: TGTGCCACCAGTGATTCTGGCGCAGAGCCGAACACTGAAGCTTTCTTT

v_call: TRBV6-5
j_call: TRBJ1-1
d_call: TRBD1
clone_size: -
cdr3_aa: CASSYLGQGMNTEAFF
cdr3_nt: TGTGCCAGCAGTTACTTGGGACAGGGGATGAACACTGAAGCTTTCTTT

v_call: TRBV2
j_call: TRBJ2-1
d_call: -
clone_size: many
cdr3_aa: CASSEATYSYNEQFF
cdr3_nt: TGTGCCAGCAGTGAGGCTACCTACTCCTACAATGAGCAGTTCTTC